These 10 T cell receptor beta chains were sequenced from one sample in a study of shared clonotypes between healthy human individuals. Positive CCR7 selection of CD45RO-negative cells yielded the naive CD8 cells, and terminally differentiated effector memory CD45RA+ cells were excluded. Method: immunoSEQ multiplex PCR; TCRdb's copy keeps in-frame clones and lacks some. Of roughly 600,000 clones in the sample, nearly 98% were seen once. The sample taken for sequencing was naive CD8+ T cells sorted from blood. These receptors originate from a man younger than 40 in good health.

Comment on this clone: The sample contains more than one DNA sequence encoding this CDR3. V is TRBV5-1 and J is TRBJ2-7; D call uncertain. Trimming removed 3 bases at V and 3 bases at J, with 7 bases between. Germline loops: CDR1 SGHRS, CDR2 YFSETQ. This CDR3 is built from 12 residues. CDR3 region: CASSSDGYEQYF. CDR3 nucleotide sequence: TGCGCCAGCAGCTCGGACGGCTACGAGCAGTACTTC.

The chain uses TRBV5-4 and TRBJ2-3, with D possibly being TRBD2 (6 bases). Trimming cost V 3 bases and J 0 bases, with 11 bases left between them. The CDR3 loop spans 15 amino acids. Germline lookup yields CDR1 SGHNT and CDR2 YYREEE (reference sequence). The DNA of the CDR3 is TGTGCCAGCAGCTGGGGGACTGAGAGCACAGATACGCAGTATTTT. Translating gives CASSWGTESTDTQYF.

This chain uses TRBV28 with TRBJ2-1; possibly TRBD2 for D (6 bases). The CDR3 is 13 residues long. V lost 7 bases, J lost 10 bases, and 17 bases lay in between. The germline gives CDR1 MDHEN, CDR2 SYDVKM. The CDR3 region is CASTLGRDQEQFF. CDR3 coding DNA: TGTGCCAGCACCCTTGGGCGGGACCAGGAGCAGTTCTTC. Supplemented by reference TRBV28 and TRBJ2-1, the full variable domain reads DVKVTQSSRYLVKRTGEKVFLECVQDMDHENMFWYRQDPGLGLRLIYFSYDVKMKEKGDIPEGYSVSREKKERFSLILESASTNQTSMYLCASTLGRDQEQFFGPGTRLTVL.

The chain couples TRBV11-2 to TRBJ2-2; no firm D call. Germline V gene lookup returns CDR1 SGHAT and CDR2 FQNNGV. Deletions cut 1 base from V and 6 bases from J, with 6 bases between. CDR3 length equals 13 residues. CDR3 coding DNA: TGTGCCAGCAGCTTAGGATGGCCCGGGGAGCTGTTTTTT. It encodes CASSLGWPGELFF.

This chain uses TRBV5-4 with TRBJ1-2, with a possible D match to TRBD1 (5 bases). The germline V and J ends were trimmed by 4 bases and 7 bases, with 20 bases remaining between them. The CDR3 extends over 15 amino acids. The V gene's germline CDR1 is SGHNT and CDR2 YYREEE (reference sequence). CDR3: CASSVGRGMEAGYTF. The CDR3 DNA reads as TGTGCCAGCAGCGTGGGTAGGGGAATGGAGGCTGGCTACACCTTC.

The chain combines TRBV4-3 with TRBJ2-1; D remains ambiguous. Germline V lookup: CDR1 LGHNA, CDR2 YSLEER. The CDR3 totals 15 residues. Trimming left V 0 bases short and J 8 bases short, with 14 bases between. CDR3 sequence reads: CASSQDHSSRHEQFF. In DNA form, the CDR3 reads TGCGCCAGCAGCCAAGACCACTCTTCCCGTCATGAGCAGTTCTTC.

Comments on this clone: The sample contains more than one DNA sequence encoding this CDR3. The chain couples TRBV7-9 to TRBJ2-3; D is unresolved. Trimming pared 1 base from V and 6 bases from J, leaving 5 bases between. The length of the CDR3 is 12 residues. Germline V gene lookup returns CDR1 SEHNR and CDR2 FQNEAQ (reference sequence). DNA for the CDR3: TGTGCCAGCAGCTTAGGCGCGGATACGCAGTATTTT. This sequence encodes CASSLGADTQYF.

This chain uses TRBV6-5 with TRBJ1-2; D remains ambiguous. This CDR3 spans 14 amino acids. The V gene's germline CDR1 is MNHEY and CDR2 SVGAGI. V gave up 0 bases and J gave up 2 bases, with 7 bases separating them. For the CDR3, the DNA is TGTGCCAGCAGTTACTCGACGGAAAACTATGGCTACACCTTC. This translates into CASSYSTENYGYTF.

The chain joins TRBV6-1 to TRBJ2-1; 9 bases match TRBD2. This CDR3 region has 14 residues. Germline loops: CDR1 MNHNS, CDR2 SASEGT. Trimming took 7 bases from V and 4 from J; bases not matched to a gene: 5. CDR3 coding DNA: TGTGCCAGCACCGGTAGCGGGAGATACAATGAGCAGTTCTTC. Amino acid sequence: CASTGSGRYNEQFF.

The chain uses TRBV7-8 and TRBJ2-7; 9 nucleotides align to TRBD2. CDR3 size: 15 residues. Unmatched junction bases numbered 3, after V lost 0 bases and J lost 3 bases. CDR1 and CDR2 from the germline V gene are SGHVS and FQNEAQ. CDR3 in DNA: TGTGCCAGCAGCTTAGCGGTTAGCGGGAGCTACGAGCAGTACTTC. Protein: CASSLAVSGSYEQYF.